This T cell receptor (beta chain) originates from a study of regulatory T cells in long-lasting Graves disease. This clonotype has a count of ten or more. In building TCR beta libraries, iRepertoire HTBI primers were used together with Arm-PCR of CDR3 regions. TCRdb re-called the multiplex PCR reads through MiXCR, storing one row per CDR3 protein. This sample has hundreds of thousands of distinct CDR3 sequences, with 20% to 25% found just once. This CDR3 has 13 residues. Trimming took off 6 bases at V and 1 base at J, with 10 bases between the two ends. CDR1 is SQVTM and CDR2 is ANQGSEA in the germline V gene. Time point given: persistent/refractory GD, antithyroid drugs over 5 years with positive TRAb. After RNA was extracted from PBMCs, the TCR library was made from it.

Sequenced here: peripheral blood mononuclear cells (PBMCs), sampled when the disease was refractory, from a patient treated with antithyroid drugs. The TCR was taken from a female donor with Graves disease. The chain combines TRBV29-1 with TRBJ1-5; D may be TRBD1 (6 bases). The CDR3 coding sequence is TGCAGCGTGGCAACAGGGAGCAATCAGCCCCAGCATTTT. Translating gives CSVATGSNQPQHF.